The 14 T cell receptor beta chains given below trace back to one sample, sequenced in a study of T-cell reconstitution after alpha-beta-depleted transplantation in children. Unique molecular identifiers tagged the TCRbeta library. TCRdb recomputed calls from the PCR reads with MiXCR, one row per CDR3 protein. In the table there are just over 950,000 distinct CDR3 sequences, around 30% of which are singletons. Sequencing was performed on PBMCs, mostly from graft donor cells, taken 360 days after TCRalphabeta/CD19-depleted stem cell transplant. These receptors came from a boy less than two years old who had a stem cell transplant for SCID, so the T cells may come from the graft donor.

The CDR3 is CASSLTTAETQYF. CDR3 coding DNA: TGTGCCAGCAGCTTAACAACGGCAGAGACCCAGTACTTC. V is TRBV7-6 and J is TRBJ2-5; D uncertain. From germline, CDR1 is SGHVS and CDR2 FNYEAQ. This CDR3 contains 13 residues. The V and J ends lost 2 bases and 4 bases respectively, with 8 bases between them. Full variable domain (outside the CDR3, taken from reference TRBV7-6 and TRBJ2-5): GAGVSQSPRYKVTKRGQDVALRCDPISGHVSLYWYRQALGQGPEFLTYFNYEAQQDKSGLPNDRFSAERPEGSISTLTIQRTEQRDSAMYRCASSLTTAETQYFGPGTRLLVL.

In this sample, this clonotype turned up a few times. CDR3 coding DNA: TGCGCCAGCAGCCCCTCGGACAGTAGGTACGAGCAGTACTTC. Protein product: CASSPSDSRYEQYF. The chain has TRBV5-1 and TRBJ2-7; the D gene is possibly TRBD1 (6 bases). The V gene's germline CDR1 is SGHRS and CDR2 YFSETQ. The CDR3 extends over 14 amino acids. V dropped 4 bases and J dropped 4 bases, with 15 bases sitting between them.

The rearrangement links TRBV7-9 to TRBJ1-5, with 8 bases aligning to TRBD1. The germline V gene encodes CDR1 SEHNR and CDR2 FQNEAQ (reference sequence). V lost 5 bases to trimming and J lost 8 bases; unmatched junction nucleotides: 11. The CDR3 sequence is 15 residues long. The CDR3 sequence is CASSKTGAFGEPQHF. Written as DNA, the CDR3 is TGTGCCAGCAGCAAGACAGGGGCATTCGGGGAGCCCCAGCATTTT.

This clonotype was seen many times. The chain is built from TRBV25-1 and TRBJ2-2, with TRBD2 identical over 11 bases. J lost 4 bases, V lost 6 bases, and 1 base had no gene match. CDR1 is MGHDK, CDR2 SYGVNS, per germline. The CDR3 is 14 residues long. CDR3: CASRLAGVTGELFF. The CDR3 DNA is TGTGCCAGCAGACTAGCGGGGGTCACCGGGGAGCTGTTTTTT.

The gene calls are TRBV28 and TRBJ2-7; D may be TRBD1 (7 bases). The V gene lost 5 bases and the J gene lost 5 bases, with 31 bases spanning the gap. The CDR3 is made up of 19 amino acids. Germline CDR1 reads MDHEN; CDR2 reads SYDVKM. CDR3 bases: TGTGCCAGCAGTCCTAGACCCTACAGGGGACTCACCCTACGGGACGAGCAGTACTTC. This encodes CASSPRPYRGLTLRDEQYF.

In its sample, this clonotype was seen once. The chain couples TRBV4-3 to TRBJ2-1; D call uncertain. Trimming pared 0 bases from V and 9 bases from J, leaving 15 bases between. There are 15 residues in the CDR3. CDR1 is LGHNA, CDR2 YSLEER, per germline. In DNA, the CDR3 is TGCGCCAGCAGCCAAGATTCCTTGTTGACTTCTGAGCAGTTCTTC. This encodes CASSQDSLLTSEQFF.

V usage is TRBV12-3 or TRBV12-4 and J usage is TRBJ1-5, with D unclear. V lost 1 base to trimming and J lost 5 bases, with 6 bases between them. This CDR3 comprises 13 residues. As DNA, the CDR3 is TGTGCCAGCAGTTTAGTCTCCCATCAGCCCCAGCATTTT. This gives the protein CASSLVSHQPQHF.

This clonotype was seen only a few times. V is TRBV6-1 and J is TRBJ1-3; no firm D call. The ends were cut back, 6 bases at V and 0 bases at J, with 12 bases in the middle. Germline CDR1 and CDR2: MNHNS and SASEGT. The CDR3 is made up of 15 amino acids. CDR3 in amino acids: CASRRAWNSGNTIYF. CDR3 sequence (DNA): TGTGCCAGCAGGCGGGCGTGGAACTCTGGAAACACCATATATTTT.

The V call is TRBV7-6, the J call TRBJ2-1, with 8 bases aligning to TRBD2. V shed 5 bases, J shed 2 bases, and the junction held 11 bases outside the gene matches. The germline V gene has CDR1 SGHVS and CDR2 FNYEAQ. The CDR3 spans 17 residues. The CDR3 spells CASSPERLAWAYNEQFF. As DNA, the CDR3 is TGTGCCAGCAGCCCCGAGAGACTAGCGTGGGCCTACAATGAGCAGTTCTTC.

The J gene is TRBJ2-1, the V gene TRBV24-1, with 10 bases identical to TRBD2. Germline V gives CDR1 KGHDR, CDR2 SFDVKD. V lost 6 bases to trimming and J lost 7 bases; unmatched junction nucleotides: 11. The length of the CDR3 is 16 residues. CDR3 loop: CATSSLILAGSNEQFF. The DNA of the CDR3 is TGTGCCACCAGTTCTCTAATACTAGCGGGGTCTAATGAGCAGTTCTTC.

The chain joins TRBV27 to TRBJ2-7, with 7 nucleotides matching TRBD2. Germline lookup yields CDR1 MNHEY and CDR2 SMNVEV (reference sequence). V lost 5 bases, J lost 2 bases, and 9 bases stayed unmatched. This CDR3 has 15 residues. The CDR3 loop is CASSRGGSRAYEQYF. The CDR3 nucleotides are TGTGCCAGCAGTCGGGGAGGGAGCAGAGCCTACGAGCAGTACTTC.

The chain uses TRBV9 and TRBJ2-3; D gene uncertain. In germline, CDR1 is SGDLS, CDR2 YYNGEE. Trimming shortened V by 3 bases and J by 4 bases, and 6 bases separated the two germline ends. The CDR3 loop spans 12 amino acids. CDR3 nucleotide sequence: TGTGCCAGCAGCGCCATAGCAGATACGCAGTATTTT. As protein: CASSAIADTQYF.

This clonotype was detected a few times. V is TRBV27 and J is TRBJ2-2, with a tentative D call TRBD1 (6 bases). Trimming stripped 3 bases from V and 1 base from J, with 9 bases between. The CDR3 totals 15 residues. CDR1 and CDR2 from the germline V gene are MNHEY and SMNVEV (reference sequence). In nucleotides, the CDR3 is TGTGCCAGCAGTTTCAGGGGACAGAACACCGGGGAGCTGTTTTTT. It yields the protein CASSFRGQNTGELFF.

The CDR3 here is CASSESGNPRGRTVYEQYF. DNA of the CDR3: TGTGCCAGCAGTGAATCGGGAAACCCTAGAGGGCGGACCGTCTACGAGCAGTACTTC. This rearrangement joins TRBV25-1 to TRBJ2-7; D may be TRBD2 (5 bases). The CDR3 covers 19 residues. Germline V gene sequence: CDR1 MGHDK, CDR2 SYGVNS. With 1 base removed from V and 3 bases from J, the gap between germline ends came to 25 bases.